Following are 31 T cell receptor beta chains from one sample sequenced in a study of cytomegalovirus exposure and HLA in healthy donors (TCRdb year 2017). The library was made by the immunoSEQ multiplex PCR assay. A mixture of 60 forward primers for TCR Vbeta segments and 13 reverse primers for TCR Jbeta segments was used in the multiplex PCR. TCRdb took over this immuneACCESS table, retaining in-frame rearrangements with V and J assigned. Such tables are incomplete; in checked studies, under half of the missing clones stem from an unresolved V gene, and the remainder is unexplained. This sample comprises about 150,000 clones, roughly three quarters of them detected only once. The ten largest clones represent roughly 3.6% of the sample. The source material was PBMCs. These receptors were taken from a human donor in good health.

V usage is TRBV5-1 and J usage is TRBJ1-3; D is undetermined. V was pared by 0 bases and J by 0 bases, with 7 bases between. Germline values: CDR1 SGHRS, CDR2 YFSETQ. CDR3 length: 15 amino acids. CDR3 nucleotides: TGCGCCAGCAGCTTGGACGGGATCTCTGGAAACACCATATATTTT. Amino acid sequence: CASSLDGISGNTIYF.

The CDR3 is CASSSGSGSNQPQHF. The CDR3 DNA reads TGTGCCAGCAGTTCCGGGTCCGGGAGCAATCAGCCCCAGCATTTT. The chain recombines TRBV28 with TRBJ1-5; D not certain. Germline V CDR1 and CDR2: MDHEN, SYDVKM. V was pared by 4 bases and J by 1 base, with 11 bases between. CDR3 length equals 15 residues. Filled out from reference TRBV28 and TRBJ1-5, the complete variable domain reads DVKVTQSSRYLVKRTGEKVFLECVQDMDHENMFWYRQDPGLGLRLIYFSYDVKMKEKGDIPEGYSVSREKKERFSLILESASTNQTSMYLCASSSGSGSNQPQHFGDGTRLSIL.

CDR3 in DNA: TGTGCCAGCAGCTTTACTCGCGGAGCCAACACAGATACGCAGTATTTT. As protein: CASSFTRGANTDTQYF. The chain couples TRBV7-9 to TRBJ2-3, with no clear D. Germline values: CDR1 SEHNR, CDR2 FQNEAQ (reference sequence). V shed 3 bases and J shed 2 bases, with 15 bases lying between them. The CDR3 is 16 amino acids.

This chain joins TRBV28 and TRBJ2-1; a weak D match, TRBD2 (6 bases). In germline, CDR1 is MDHEN, CDR2 SYDVKM. The CDR3 has 13 residues. The V end was cut by 8 bases, the J end by 8 bases, with 16 bases between. The CDR3 region has the DNA TGTGCCAGCGAAAGGCCCGGGGGTTATGAGCAGTTCTTC. Amino acids: CASERPGGYEQFF.

The chain combines TRBV5-1 with TRBJ2-7; no definite D call. The V end lost 0 bases, the J end lost 5 bases, and 3 bases lay between the germline ends. The CDR3 is made up of 11 amino acids. The germline gives CDR1 SGHRS, CDR2 YFSETQ. The CDR3 bases are TGCGCCAGCAGCTTGGCCAACGAGCAGTACTTC. Encoded protein: CASSLANEQYF.

This clone has a handful of counts. The chain couples TRBV28 to TRBJ2-7; 8 nucleotides agree with TRBD1. CDR1 and CDR2 from the germline V gene are MDHEN and SYDVKM. Trimming took 8 bases from V and 4 from J; bases not matched to a gene: 7. This CDR3 contains 13 residues. The CDR3 protein is CASSGTGQYEQYF. CDR3 bases: TGTGCCAGCTCAGGGACAGGTCAGTACGAGCAGTACTTC.

This chain connects TRBV19 to TRBJ1-5; D gene uncertain. The CDR3 loop spans 15 amino acids. Germline lookup yields CDR1 LNHDA and CDR2 SQIVND (reference sequence). Trimming cost V 3 bases and J 4 bases, with 13 bases left between them. For the CDR3, the DNA is TGTGCCAGTAGTATCCGATGGTCGGAGAATCAGCCCCAGCATTTT. Encoded protein: CASSIRWSENQPQHF.

The chain uses TRBV19 and TRBJ2-5, with a tentative D call TRBD1 (5 bases). The CDR3 has 13 amino acids. The V and J ends lost 5 bases and 2 bases respectively, with 9 bases between them. Looked up from germline, CDR1 is LNHDA and CDR2 is SQIVND (reference sequence). The CDR3 DNA follows: TGTGCCAGTAGTGACAGCCTTCAAGAGACCCAGTACTTC. Translated, it gives CASSDSLQETQYF.

Only a few counts were recorded for this clone. V and J are TRBV28 and TRBJ2-7; unclear D gene. The CDR3 extends over 12 amino acids. Germline V CDR1 and CDR2: MDHEN, SYDVKM. The V gene lost 3 bases and the J gene lost 3 bases, with 6 bases spanning the gap. CDR3 DNA: TGTGCCAGCAGTTTCGAGATCTACGAGCAGTACTTC. Amino acids: CASSFEIYEQYF.

The chain is built from TRBV4-2 and TRBJ2-7; a possible D gene is TRBD2 (6 bases). This CDR3 is built from 18 residues. Germline V lookup: CDR1 LGHNA, CDR2 YNFKEQ. Trimming took 4 bases from V and 0 from J, leaving 22 bases between them. CDR3 sequence: CASSLSNTSWGSSYEQYF. CDR3 nucleotides: TGTGCCAGCAGCCTTTCTAATACTAGCTGGGGTTCCTCCTACGAGCAGTACTTC.

This chain connects TRBV11-2 to TRBJ2-3; 7 bases are a match to TRBD2. This CDR3 region has 18 residues. V lost 1 base and J lost 3; bases outside the gene matches: 13. Germline CDR1 is SGHAT and CDR2 is FQNNGV. CDR3 sequence reads: CASSLVGSLAGVTDTQYF. CDR3 nucleotide sequence: TGTGCCAGCAGCTTAGTAGGCTCTCTCGCGGGAGTAACAGATACGCAGTATTTT.

Remarks on this clone: A junction end diverges from the germline sequence, so it may reflect a read error. This sequence joins TRBV5-5 and TRBJ1-1, with D uncertain. This CDR3 is built from 12 residues. Looked up from germline, CDR1 is SGHKS and CDR2 is YYEKEE (reference sequence). CDR3 nucleotides: TGTGCCAGCGGCTTATCGGACACTGAAGCTTTCTTT. Its translation: CASGLSDTEAFF.

The chain employs TRBV20-1 and TRBJ1-1; D is perhaps TRBD1 (6 bases). This CDR3 has 11 amino acids. Germline V lookup: CDR1 DFQATT, CDR2 SNEGSKA (reference sequence). V lost 5 bases, J lost 11 bases, and 15 bases lay in between. This CDR3 reads CSAGDRRGAFF. CDR3 nucleotides: TGCAGTGCTGGCGACAGGCGGGGGGCTTTCTTT.

The rearrangement uses TRBV7-3 and TRBJ2-1, with D possibly TRBD1 on 6 matching bases. This CDR3 comprises 16 residues. The V end was cut by 2 bases, the J end by 6 bases, with 17 bases between. The germline V gene has CDR1 SGHTA and CDR2 FQGTGA. The CDR3 DNA is TGTGCCAGCAGCTTATACCCTCTGGGGGCGACCAATGAGCAGTTCTTC. Encoded protein: CASSLYPLGATNEQFF.

The CDR3, as DNA: TGTGCCAGTAGGTCCGGGAATACCGAGCAGTACTTC. This gives the protein CASRSGNTEQYF. This chain joins TRBV19 and TRBJ2-7; a weak D match, TRBD2 (5 bases). Germline CDR1 reads LNHDA; CDR2 reads SQIVND (reference sequence). This CDR3 has 12 amino acids. Trimming left V 6 bases short and J 6 bases short, with 12 bases between.

The V call is TRBV7-9, the J call TRBJ1-6; 7 bases are shared with TRBD1. The CDR3 runs 15 residues. The germline gives CDR1 SEHNR, CDR2 FQNEAQ (reference sequence). The trim removed 3 bases at V and 8 bases at J, leaving 7 bases unmatched. The CDR3: CASSFDRERDSPLHF. CDR3 DNA sequence: TGTGCCAGCAGCTTCGACAGGGAGAGGGATTCACCCCTCCACTTT.

The gene calls are TRBV5-6 and TRBJ2-5, with 7 nucleotides matching TRBD2. The CDR3 loop spans 16 amino acids. V was pared by 2 bases and J by 5 bases, with 12 bases of the junction left unmatched. Germline loops: CDR1 SGHDT, CDR2 YYEEEE. CDR3 bases: TGTGCCAGCAGCTTAAGAGCGGGAAGAGTGTTGGAGACCCAGTACTTC. Protein: CASSLRAGRVLETQYF.

The gene calls are TRBV2 and TRBJ2-5, with D possibly being TRBD1 (6 bases). The CDR3 has 12 amino acids. V gave up 5 bases and J gave up 7 bases, with 11 bases separating them. Germline V lookup: CDR1 SNHLY, CDR2 FYNNEI. CDR3 loop: CASSKTGTTQYF. CDR3 DNA sequence: TGTGCCAGCAGTAAAACAGGGACGACCCAGTACTTC.

This chain joins TRBV4-3 and TRBJ1-1; 8 bases align to TRBD1. V gave up 0 bases and J gave up 6 bases; unmatched junction bases: 6. This CDR3 comprises 15 residues. Per germline, CDR1 LGHNA and CDR2 YSLEER. CDR3 sequence reads: CASSQEPGQASEAFF. The CDR3 DNA sequence: TGCGCCAGCAGCCAAGAACCGGGACAGGCGTCTGAAGCTTTCTTT.

The J gene is TRBJ2-7, the V gene TRBV28; 11 bases align to TRBD2. The CDR3 consists of 14 residues. Germline loops: CDR1 MDHEN, CDR2 SYDVKM. Trimming cost V 6 bases and J 7 bases; bases outside gene matches: 8. For the CDR3, the DNA is TGTGCCAGCAGGGTAGTACTAGCGGGAGATGAGCAGTACTTC. It yields the protein CASRVVLAGDEQYF. Drawing the rest from reference TRBV28 and TRBJ2-7, the complete variable domain is DVKVTQSSRYLVKRTGEKVFLECVQDMDHENMFWYRQDPGLGLRLIYFSYDVKMKEKGDIPEGYSVSREKKERFSLILESASTNQTSMYLCASRVVLAGDEQYFGPGTRLTVT.

A few counts support this clone. The J gene is TRBJ2-5, the V gene TRBV5-6; a weak D match, TRBD1 (6 bases). Germline values: CDR1 SGHDT, CDR2 YYEEEE. The CDR3 is 14 amino acids. Trimming stripped 4 bases from V and 1 base from J, with 11 bases between. CDR3 bases: TGTGCCAGCAGCGCCGGACAGCCCCAAGAGACCCAGTACTTC. It encodes CASSAGQPQETQYF.

The chain carries TRBV19 and TRBJ2-2; 10 bases fit TRBD2. V lost 7 bases, J lost 7 bases, and 15 bases stayed unmatched. Germline values: CDR1 LNHDA, CDR2 SQIVND (reference sequence). The CDR3 runs to 17 residues. The CDR3 loop reads CASNHALAGRGLGELFF. CDR3 bases: TGTGCCAGTAACCATGCACTAGCGGGAAGAGGTCTCGGGGAGCTGTTTTTT.

The V call is TRBV7-3, the J call TRBJ2-1; 12 nucleotides agree with TRBD2. Germline CDR1 is SGHTA and CDR2 is FQGTGA. The ends lost 5 bases at V and 7 bases at J; junction bases unmatched: 3. CDR3 length: 14 amino acids. This CDR3 is CASSLGTSGNEQFF. CDR3 nucleotide sequence: TGTGCCAGCAGCCTCGGGACTAGCGGGAATGAGCAGTTCTTC.

This CDR3 is CASSGTAGRDNEQFF. The CDR3 coding sequence is TGTGCCAGCAGTGGTACGGCAGGGAGGGACAATGAGCAGTTCTTC. V gene TRBV2 combines with J gene TRBJ2-1, with 7 bases aligning to TRBD2. Trimming took 4 bases from V and 5 from J; bases not matched to a gene: 8. There are 15 residues in the CDR3. Germline V CDR1 and CDR2: SNHLY, FYNNEI.

V usage is TRBV19 and J usage is TRBJ2-1; 9 bases line up with TRBD2. The CDR3 has 16 amino acids. V gave up 1 base and J gave up 7 bases; unmatched junction bases: 8. CDR1 is LNHDA and CDR2 is SQIVND in the germline V gene (reference sequence). CDR3 in amino acids: CASSIGLAGTKNEQFF. The CDR3 nucleotides are TGTGCCAGTAGTATAGGGCTAGCGGGAACCAAAAATGAGCAGTTCTTC.

The rearrangement uses TRBV28 and TRBJ2-7; 7 nucleotides agree with TRBD2. CDR1 is MDHEN, CDR2 SYDVKM, per germline. The CDR3 consists of 15 residues. V was pared by 6 bases and J by 3 bases, with 11 bases of the junction left unmatched. In DNA form, the CDR3 reads TGTGCCAGCAGAGTAAGACGGGACTACGACTACGAGCAGTACTTC. Translated: CASRVRRDYDYEQYF.

The genes are TRBV5-8 and TRBJ2-3; 7 bases are shared with TRBD2. V was pared by 4 bases and J by 4 bases, with 9 bases of the junction left unmatched. There are 15 residues in the CDR3. Germline values: CDR1 SGHTS, CDR2 YDEGEE. Here the CDR3 reads CASSPRLAASDTQYF. CDR3 sequence (DNA): TGTGCCAGCAGCCCGCGACTAGCCGCCTCAGATACGCAGTATTTT. Complete variable domain (other parts from reference TRBV5-8 and TRBJ2-3): EAGVTQSPTHLIKTRGQQATLRCSPISGHTSVYWYQQALGLGLQFLLWYDEGEERNRGNFPPRFSGRQFPNYSSELNVNALELEDSALYLCASSPRLAASDTQYFGPGTRLTVL.

This clone has more than one count but fewer than ten. V and J are TRBV7-2 and TRBJ2-3; 10 nucleotides line up with TRBD2. From germline, CDR1 is SGHTA and CDR2 FQGNSA. Unmatched junction bases numbered 7, after V lost 1 base and J lost 9 bases. The CDR3 contains 15 residues. CDR3 bases: TGTGCCAGCAGCTTAGAGTCTAGCGGGAGACTGACGCAGTATTTT. It encodes CASSLESSGRLTQYF.

The chain joins TRBV6-6 to TRBJ2-7; tentatively, D is TRBD1 (6 bases). Germline-derived CDR1 and CDR2 are MNHNY and SVGAGI (reference sequence). The CDR3 runs to 12 residues. Trimming removed 7 bases from V and 5 bases from J, with 12 bases in between. CDR3 bases: TGTGCCAGCACCCCGACAGGCGACGAGCAGTACTTC. This sequence encodes CASTPTGDEQYF.

J is TRBJ1-2 and V is TRBV27, with D possibly being TRBD1 (6 bases). The CDR3 extends over 15 amino acids. The ends were cut back, 5 bases at V and 6 bases at J, with 19 bases in the middle. Germline V lookup: CDR1 MNHEY, CDR2 SMNVEV (reference sequence). This CDR3 reads CASSPGQFNVDGYTF. Here the CDR3 DNA reads TGTGCCAGCAGTCCAGGACAGTTTAATGTAGATGGCTACACCTTC.

The genes are TRBV2 and TRBJ1-2; maybe TRBD1 (6 bases). This CDR3 is 15 amino acids long. V shed 7 bases and J shed 3 bases, with 18 bases lying between them. The V gene's germline CDR1 is SNHLY and CDR2 FYNNEI. This CDR3 is CASTPGAGKDYGYTF. In DNA, the CDR3 is TGTGCCAGCACCCCAGGGGCCGGCAAGGACTATGGCTACACCTTC. Full variable domain (remainder filled in from reference TRBV2 and TRBJ1-2): EPEVTQTPSHQVTQMGQEVILRCVPISNHLYFYWYRQILGQKVEFLVSFYNNEISEKSEIFDDQFSVERPDGSNFTLKIRSTKLEDSAMYFCASTPGAGKDYGYTFGSGTRLTVV.